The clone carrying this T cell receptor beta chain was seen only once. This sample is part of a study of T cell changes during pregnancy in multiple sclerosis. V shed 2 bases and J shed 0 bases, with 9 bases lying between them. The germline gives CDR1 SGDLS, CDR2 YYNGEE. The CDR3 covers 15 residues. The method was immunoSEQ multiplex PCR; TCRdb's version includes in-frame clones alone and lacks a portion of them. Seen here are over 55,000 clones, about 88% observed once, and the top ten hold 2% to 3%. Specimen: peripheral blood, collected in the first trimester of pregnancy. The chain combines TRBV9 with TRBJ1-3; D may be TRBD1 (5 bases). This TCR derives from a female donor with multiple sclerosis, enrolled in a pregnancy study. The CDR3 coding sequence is TGTGCCAGCAGCGTTGAAGGGGACTCTGGAAACACCATATATTTT. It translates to CASSVEGDSGNTIYF.